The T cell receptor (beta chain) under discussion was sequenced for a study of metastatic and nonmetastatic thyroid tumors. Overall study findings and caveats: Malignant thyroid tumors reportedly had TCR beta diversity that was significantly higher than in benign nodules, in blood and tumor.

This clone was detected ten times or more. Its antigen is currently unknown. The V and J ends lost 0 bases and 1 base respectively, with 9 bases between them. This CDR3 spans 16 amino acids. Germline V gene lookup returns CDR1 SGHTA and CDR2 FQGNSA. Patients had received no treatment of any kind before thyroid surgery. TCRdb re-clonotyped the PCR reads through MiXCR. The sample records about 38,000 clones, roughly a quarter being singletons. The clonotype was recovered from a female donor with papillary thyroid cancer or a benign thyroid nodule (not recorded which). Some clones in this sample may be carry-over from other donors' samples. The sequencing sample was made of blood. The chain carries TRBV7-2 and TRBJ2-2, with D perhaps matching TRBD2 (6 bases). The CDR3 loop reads CASSLAAGRNTGELFF. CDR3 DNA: TGTGCCAGCAGCTTAGCGGCGGGGAGGAACACCGGGGAGCTGTTTTTT.